This T cell receptor beta chain was profiled in a study of cytotoxic CD8 clonotypes in ibrutinib-treated CLL. Assay: immunoSEQ multiplex PCR; the TCRdb copy retains only in-frame clones and omits some. This table holds 200,000 or so clones, just under 80% found once. Many counts were recorded for this clone. Germline assignment: CDR1 GTSNPN and CDR2 SVGIG (reference sequence). With 1 base removed from V and 8 bases from J, the gap between germline ends came to 14 bases. This CDR3 contains 13 residues. This chain links TRBV30 with TRBJ1-2, with unresolved D. Sample: PBMCs, taken after 12 months of ibrutinib treatment. This TCR was sampled from a human donor with chronic lymphocytic leukemia. The CDR3 spells CAWSANGELGYTF. The CDR3 DNA follows: TGTGCCTGGAGTGCAAACGGTGAGCTGGGCTACACCTTC.